This entry lists 30 T cell receptor beta chains sequenced from one sample in a study of cytomegalovirus exposure and HLA in healthy donors. The PCR contained 60 Vbeta and 13 Jbeta primers. Sequencing used immunoSEQ multiplex PCR; TCRdb keeps in-frame clones, though not all of them. The table records some 100,000 clones, approximately 82% of them present only once. Specimen: PBMCs. These receptor sequences come from a woman between 18 and 30 years old in good health and CMV-seronegative.

The rearrangement links TRBV4-1 to TRBJ2-7, with 12 bases fitting TRBD2. Germline V gives CDR1 MGHRA, CDR2 YSYEKL. The CDR3 sequence is 16 residues long. V shed 4 bases, J shed 3 bases, and the junction held 7 bases outside the gene matches. This CDR3 is CASSPRPSGRDYEQYF. The CDR3 nucleotides read TGCGCCAGCAGCCCTCGGCCTAGCGGGAGGGACTACGAGCAGTACTTC.

The rearrangement links TRBV7-3 to TRBJ2-1; 7 bases line up with TRBD1. V shed 5 bases, J shed 4 bases, and the junction held 8 bases outside the gene matches. The CDR3 has 15 residues. The germline gives CDR1 SGHTA, CDR2 FQGTGA. This CDR3 reads CASSRVGTEYNEQFF. CDR3 nucleotide sequence: TGTGCCAGCAGCCGTGTAGGGACAGAGTACAATGAGCAGTTCTTC.

The chain employs TRBV4-1 and TRBJ1-1; no clear D. With 1 base removed from V and 2 bases from J, the gap between germline ends came to 8 bases. CDR1 is MGHRA and CDR2 is YSYEKL in the germline V gene. The CDR3 spans 14 residues. CDR3: CASSQGRANTEAFF. The CDR3 bases are TGCGCCAGCAGCCAAGGGAGGGCTAACACTGAAGCTTTCTTT.

The chain joins TRBV9 to TRBJ1-4, with D possibly being TRBD1 (5 bases). V gave up 0 bases and J gave up 8 bases, with 17 bases separating them. In germline, CDR1 is SGDLS, CDR2 YYNGEE. The CDR3 has 16 amino acids. CDR3 in amino acids: CASSVVPDRGREKLFF. The CDR3 DNA follows: TGTGCCAGCAGCGTAGTCCCTGACAGAGGGAGGGAAAAACTGTTTTTT. The full variable domain, rest sourced from reference TRBV9 and TRBJ1-4, is DSGVTQTPKHLITATGQRVTLRCSPRSGDLSVYWYQQSLDQGLQFLIQYYNGEERAKGNILERFSAQQFPDLHSELNLSSLELGDSALYFCASSVVPDRGREKLFFGSGTQLSVL.

This rearrangement joins TRBV9 to TRBJ2-1; TRBD2 matches 14 bases. The CDR3 has 19 amino acids. Losses at the gene ends were 0 bases for V and 3 bases for J; bases not matched to a gene: 8. Germline CDR1 reads SGDLS; CDR2 reads YYNGEE. The chain's CDR3 is CASSVGLAGGSSFYNEQFF. The CDR3 DNA sequence: TGTGCCAGCAGCGTAGGACTAGCGGGAGGGTCCTCTTTCTACAATGAGCAGTTCTTC.

This clone was observed a few times. This chain uses TRBV4-1 with TRBJ1-1; TRBD1 matches 8 bases. The junction had 9 bases not matched to a gene; V was cut back by 0 bases and J by 3 bases. The CDR3 is 17 residues long. Germline loops: CDR1 MGHRA, CDR2 YSYEKL. In nucleotides, the CDR3 is TGCGCCAGCAGCCAAGATCTCCTTCTACAGGGGGACACTGAAGCTTTCTTT. It translates to CASSQDLLLQGDTEAFF.

CDR3 region: CASSEGTSPADTQYF. CDR3 bases: TGTGCCAGCAGCGAAGGGACTAGCCCAGCGGATACGCAGTATTTT. This chain links TRBV7-9 with TRBJ2-3; the match to TRBD2 covers 9 bases. Germline lookup yields CDR1 SEHNR and CDR2 FQNEAQ (reference sequence). The CDR3 length is 15 residues. The ends lost 5 bases at V and 6 bases at J; junction bases unmatched: 9. Combining the CDR3 with reference TRBV7-9 and TRBJ2-3 gives the whole variable domain DTGVSQNPRHKITKRGQNVTFRCDPISEHNRLYWYRQTLGQGPEFLTYFQNEAQLEKSRLLSDRFSAERPKGSFSTLEIQRTEQGDSAMYLCASSEGTSPADTQYFGPGTRLTVL.

In this sample, this clone turned up once. The chain is built from TRBV27 and TRBJ2-1; D unclear. CDR1 and CDR2 (germline): MNHEY, SMNVEV (reference sequence). Deletions cut 6 bases from V and 0 bases from J, with 18 bases between. The CDR3 runs to 17 residues. CDR3 nucleotide sequence: TGTGCCAGCAGCCTGAAACCCTATCCTAGCTCCTACAATGAGCAGTTCTTC. It encodes CASSLKPYPSSYNEQFF.

The chain recombines TRBV29-1 with TRBJ2-7; 8 nucleotides line up with TRBD1. This CDR3 is 12 amino acids long. In germline, CDR1 is SQVTM, CDR2 ANQGSEA. The junction had 3 bases not matched to a gene; V was cut back by 6 bases and J by 2 bases. The CDR3: CSVLTGAYEQYF. DNA for the CDR3: TGCAGCGTACTGACAGGGGCCTACGAGCAGTACTTC.

The chain couples TRBV19 to TRBJ2-3; TRBD2 aligns across 7 bases. Losses at the gene ends were 6 bases for V and 1 base for J; bases not matched to a gene: 7. CDR3 length: 15 residues. Germline V gene data show CDR1 as LNHDA and CDR2 as SQIVND (reference sequence). CDR3 bases: TGTGCCAGTAGACAGCGGGATACTGGCACAGATACGCAGTATTTT. Protein product: CASRQRDTGTDTQYF.

V usage is TRBV27 and J usage is TRBJ2-4, with D perhaps matching TRBD1 (6 bases). Trimming left V 4 bases short and J 0 bases short, with 13 bases between. Germline V gives CDR1 MNHEY, CDR2 SMNVEV (reference sequence). The CDR3 has 16 residues. Here the CDR3 reads CASSSRTDPAKNIQYF. DNA of the CDR3: TGTGCCAGCAGTTCAAGGACAGACCCAGCCAAAAACATTCAGTACTTC.

This clone was recorded a few times. The rearrangement uses TRBV4-1 and TRBJ2-5; D not resolved. V gave up 1 base and J gave up 1 base, with 13 bases separating them. There are 16 residues in the CDR3. CDR1 is MGHRA, CDR2 YSYEKL, per germline. This chain's CDR3 is CASSQVNMGFQETQYF. The CDR3 bases are TGCGCCAGCAGCCAAGTAAATATGGGCTTCCAAGAGACCCAGTACTTC.

The V call is TRBV28, the J call TRBJ1-6; a weak D match, TRBD1 (6 bases). CDR1 is MDHEN and CDR2 is SYDVKM in the germline V gene. V was cut by 7 bases and J by 7 bases, with 14 bases left in between. CDR3 size: 14 residues. CDR3 in DNA: TGTGCCAGCATGGAGGGGGGGCGCAATTCACCCCTCCACTTT. Amino acid sequence: CASMEGGRNSPLHF.

This clone was counted between two and nine times. This sequence joins TRBV5-6 and TRBJ2-5, with 7 bases fitting TRBD2. J gave up 1 base and V 0 bases, and 9 bases lay outside the gene matches. This CDR3 is built from 17 residues. Germline CDR1 SGHDT, CDR2 YYEEEE. The DNA of the CDR3 is TGTGCCAGCAGCTTGGGGGAAGCGGGGTGGTCCCAAGAGACCCAGTACTTC. This encodes CASSLGEAGWSQETQYF.

The chain links TRBV7-3 to TRBJ2-2; no clear D. The CDR3 totals 13 residues. The V end lost 2 bases, the J end lost 6 bases, and 7 bases lay between the germline ends. Germline CDR1 and CDR2: SGHTA and FQGTGA. The CDR3 sequence: CASSLRVAGELFF. The CDR3 DNA is TGTGCCAGCAGCTTACGCGTCGCCGGGGAGCTGTTTTTT. The variable domain in full, with the rest retrieved from reference TRBV7-3 and TRBJ2-2, is GAGVSQTPSNKVTEKGKYVELRCDPISGHTALYWYRQSLGQGPEFLIYFQGTGAADDSGLPNDRFFAVRPEGSVSTLKIQRTERGDSAVYLCASSLRVAGELFFGEGSRLTVL.

The chain is built from TRBV18 and TRBJ2-3; D is unresolved. The germline V gene encodes CDR1 KGHSH and CDR2 LQKENI. The CDR3 has 15 residues. V was trimmed by 3 bases and J by 2 bases, leaving 12 bases between them. Here the CDR3 reads CASSPVGVPTDTQYF. The CDR3 DNA reads TGTGCCAGCTCACCCGTCGGAGTACCCACAGATACGCAGTATTTT.

The chain combines TRBV7-9 with TRBJ1-2, with 7 bases that match TRBD1. Germline CDR1 SEHNR, CDR2 FQNEAQ (reference sequence). V gave up 8 bases and J gave up 4 bases; unmatched junction bases: 4. The CDR3 has 12 residues. The chain's CDR3 is CASGDSFYGYTF. CDR3 DNA: TGTGCCAGCGGGGACAGCTTCTATGGCTACACCTTC. Full variable domain (missing parts from reference TRBV7-9 and TRBJ1-2): DTGVSQNPRHKITKRGQNVTFRCDPISEHNRLYWYRQTLGQGPEFLTYFQNEAQLEKSRLLSDRFSAERPKGSFSTLEIQRTEQGDSAMYLCASGDSFYGYTFGSGTRLTVV.

This clone is a singleton in its sample. V and J are TRBV28 and TRBJ2-1, with a tentative D call TRBD2 (7 bases). The CDR3 contains 14 residues. V dropped 3 bases and J dropped 5 bases, with 11 bases sitting between them. The V gene's germline CDR1 is MDHEN and CDR2 SYDVKM. The CDR3: CASSLGGQDNEQFF. The CDR3 DNA reads TGTGCCAGCAGTTTGGGGGGGCAGGACAATGAGCAGTTCTTC.

The chain has TRBV28 and TRBJ2-5, with 7 bases that match TRBD1. The V segment lost 3 bases and the J segment 5 bases; nucleotides outside the gene matches: 9. Germline V gene sequence: CDR1 MDHEN, CDR2 SYDVKM. The CDR3 sequence is 15 residues long. The CDR3 nucleotides read TGTGCCAGCAGTTTTGGCGGCAGGGGGTCGGAGACCCAGTACTTC. Translated, it gives CASSFGGRGSETQYF.

This sequence joins TRBV5-1 and TRBJ2-5, with D tentatively TRBD1 (5 bases). Per the germline V gene, CDR1 is SGHRS and CDR2 is YFSETQ. The CDR3 consists of 15 residues. Trimming shortened V by 4 bases and J by 5 bases, and 18 bases separated the two germline ends. CDR3 coding DNA: TGCGCCAGCAGCGTATCAGGGATTGACGGGGAGACCCAGTACTTC. This encodes CASSVSGIDGETQYF.

This chain joins TRBV13 and TRBJ2-7; 9 nucleotides line up with TRBD1. This CDR3 spans 15 amino acids. CDR1 is PRHDT, CDR2 FYEKMQ, per germline (reference sequence). The V segment lost 2 bases and the J segment 1 base; nucleotides outside the gene matches: 3. CDR3 sequence (DNA): TGTGCCAGCAGCTTATCCGGGACAGGGTCCTACGAGCAGTACTTC. This translates into CASSLSGTGSYEQYF.

The chain links TRBV29-1 to TRBJ2-7, with D maybe TRBD1 (6 bases). Germline CDR1 is SQVTM and CDR2 is ANQGSEA. V dropped 4 bases and J dropped 4 bases, with 14 bases sitting between them. The CDR3 is 13 residues long. DNA for the CDR3: TGCAGCGTTGGGGCAGGGGAACCGTACGAGCAGTACTTC. The encoded protein is CSVGAGEPYEQYF.

The chain combines TRBV30 with TRBJ2-5, with 8 bases lining up with TRBD2. CDR3 length: 13 amino acids. V lost 4 bases, J lost 11 bases, and 12 bases stayed unmatched. Germline CDR1 reads GTSNPN; CDR2 reads SVGIG (reference sequence). CDR3 region: CAWTHGGAREQYF. In DNA, the CDR3 is TGTGCCTGGACGCACGGGGGGGCAAGGGAGCAGTACTTC.

The chain links TRBV20-1 to TRBJ2-5, with D perhaps TRBD2 (6 bases). The CDR3 is 11 amino acids. Germline V lookup: CDR1 DFQATT, CDR2 SNEGSKA (reference sequence). V lost 5 bases and J 14 bases, leaving 18 bases between the germline ends. This CDR3 reads CSAAPGTDVYF. The CDR3 DNA follows: TGCAGTGCTGCCCCCGGGACTGACGTTTACTTC.

This chain joins TRBV5-6 and TRBJ1-1; TRBD1 matches 8 bases. Germline lookup yields CDR1 SGHDT and CDR2 YYEEEE. V lost 4 bases, J lost 11 bases, and 19 bases stayed unmatched. The CDR3 contains 16 residues. The CDR3 region has the DNA TGTGCCAGCAGCCAGGAGGGACAGGTGGTTTCCCATGGGGCTTTCTTT. It codes for CASSQEGQVVSHGAFF.

This chain uses TRBV19 with TRBJ1-1; weak D call: TRBD1 (6 bases). The CDR3 consists of 18 residues. The V end was cut by 3 bases, the J end by 4 bases, with 24 bases between. Germline values: CDR1 LNHDA, CDR2 SQIVND (reference sequence). The DNA of the CDR3 is TGTGCCAGTAGTATTCCGCCAAACAGGGAGGGGTCGGGCACTGAAGCTTTCTTT. Its translation: CASSIPPNREGSGTEAFF.

This clone was counted once. The chain has TRBV4-3 and TRBJ2-7; D is perhaps TRBD2 (5 bases). This CDR3 comprises 13 residues. Germline CDR1 is LGHNA and CDR2 is YSLEER. The V end lost 4 bases, the J end lost 1 base, and 8 bases lay between the germline ends. DNA of the CDR3: TGCGCCAGCAGCCGCGAGCGGTCCTACGAGCAGTACTTC. Protein product: CASSRERSYEQYF.

This clone is a singleton in its sample. The CDR3 coding sequence is TGCAGTGCTAGACCAGCGAGGGCCCAGTACTTC. Protein product: CSARPARAQYF. The gene calls are TRBV20-1 and TRBJ2-5, with D maybe TRBD2 (5 bases). The CDR3 loop spans 11 amino acids. Trimming pared 2 bases from V and 9 bases from J, leaving 10 bases between. The germline gives CDR1 DFQATT, CDR2 SNEGSKA (reference sequence).

There are a few counts of this clone. The chain combines TRBV4-2 with TRBJ1-2; possibly TRBD1 for D (6 bases). The CDR3 totals 16 residues. V shed 0 bases and J shed 2 bases, with 13 bases lying between them. Germline V CDR1 and CDR2: LGHNA, YNFKEQ. In DNA, the CDR3 is TGTGCCAGCAGCCAAGATACTCCCGACAGGAACTATGGCTACACCTTC. It yields the protein CASSQDTPDRNYGYTF.

This clone was detected once. As DNA, the CDR3 is TGTGCCAGCAACATCCAAAGTGGTCCCCACGAGCAGTACTTC. The encoded protein is CASNIQSGPHEQYF. The chain has TRBV7-2 and TRBJ2-7; D not certain. The CDR3 loop spans 14 amino acids. The germline V gene encodes CDR1 SGHTA and CDR2 FQGNSA. The V and J ends lost 7 bases and 5 bases respectively, with 18 bases between them. The whole variable domain, remainder taken from reference TRBV7-2 and TRBJ2-7, is GAGVSQSPSNKVTEKGKDVELRCDPISGHTALYWYRQSLGQGLEFLIYFQGNSAPDKSGLPSDRFSAERTGGSVSTLTIQRTQQEDSAVYLCASNIQSGPHEQYFGPGTRLTVT.